One T cell receptor (beta chain) is described in this entry. The source of the sample is a study of control samples from healthy donors and cancer patients. TCRdb's table, derived via immunoSEQ multiplex PCR, lists solely in-frame clones and lacks some. The table has just over 90,000 clones, about 85% seen once. After removal of 4 bases from V and 4 bases from J, the junction contained 7 bases not matched to a gene. The CDR3 is 14 residues long. Germline V lookup: CDR1 SGHDT, CDR2 YYEEEE. The rearrangement joins TRBV5-6 to TRBJ1-2; 7 bases are a match to TRBD1. Sequencing was performed on blood. This TCR was sampled from a woman in her forties or fifties in good health. CDR3 sequence reads: CASSQDRVVYGYTF. CDR3 DNA sequence: TGTGCCAGCAGCCAAGACAGGGTAGTCTATGGCTACACCTTC.